Sequencing of this T cell receptor (beta chain) was carried out in a study of cytomegalovirus exposure and HLA in healthy donors. The primer mix had 60 Vbeta and 13 Jbeta primers. The data were produced by immunoSEQ multiplex PCR, yet TCRdb's version contains in-frame clones alone and is incomplete. This sample contains over 70,000 clones. V shed 3 bases and J 1 base; nucleotides not matched to a gene: 8. CDR1 is SGHRS, CDR2 YFSETQ, per germline. The CDR3 runs to 18 residues. The J gene is TRBJ2-3, the V gene TRBV5-1, with 13 nucleotides matching TRBD2. Input material: PBMCs. This clonotype originated in a woman aged 40-49 years in good health and CMV-seropositive. The CDR3 here is CASSYALAGGLGTDTQYF. The DNA for the CDR3 is TGCGCCAGCAGCTATGCACTAGCGGGAGGGTTAGGCACAGATACGCAGTATTTT. The variable domain in full, with the rest retrieved from reference TRBV5-1 and TRBJ2-3, is KAGVTQTPRYLIKTRGQQVTLSCSPISGHRSVSWYQQTPGQGLQFLFEYFSETQRNKGNFPGRFSGRQFSNSRSEMNVSTLELGDSALYLCASSYALAGGLGTDTQYFGPGTRLTVL.